This T cell receptor (beta chain) was recorded in a study of blood T cell repertoires in COVID-19. About the study: Italy, Spain and the United States were the sources of the convalescent and acute COVID-19 samples. Sample material is recorded as cDNA or gDNA derived from T cells, B-cell-depleted T cells, or PBMCs.

In the original workflow: Reference gene primer amplification yielded estimated nucleated cell counts. Generated by immunoSEQ multiplex PCR, the TCRdb table keeps only in-frame clones and is missing some. V and J calls and clone size are as listed in that table; D and trimming were resolved from the DNA. Counted here are about 260,000 clones, around nine tenths occurring once; the ten biggest clones make up over 7.5%. The CDR3 is 16 amino acids. Germline CDR1 reads SGHRS; CDR2 reads YFSETQ. After removal of 4 bases from V and 0 bases from J, the junction contained 7 bases not matched to a gene. This clonotype was sampled from a man aged 35-49 years who had recovered from COVID-19. V gene TRBV5-1 combines with J gene TRBJ2-7, with TRBD1 identical over 10 bases. The material sequenced was peripheral blood. The CDR3 region is CASSPGTGAISYEQYF. In DNA form, the CDR3 reads TGCGCCAGCAGCCCTGGGACAGGGGCTATCTCCTACGAGCAGTACTTC.